This record covers a single T cell receptor (beta chain). Next came a second PCR, run for roughly 7 to 12 cycles, which used a sample-barcoded 5' primer along with a J-beta primer mix. TCRdb fed the 5' RACE reads into MiXCR, producing one record per CDR3 protein. The sample includes around 900,000 distinct CDR3 sequences, about 51% of them seen just once. This specimen comes from a study of blood T cells in healthy people across ages. Total RNA was isolated from each sample in quantities of at least 6 micrograms. The germline CDR1 and CDR2 sequences are ENHRY and SYGVKD. V lost 2 bases and J lost 2, with 20 bases in between. The CDR3 has 18 amino acids.

Sequenced sample: blood. The TCR comes from a woman aged 55-69 years in good health. The chain is built from TRBV10-3 and TRBJ2-3; the D gene is possibly TRBD1 (6 bases). The CDR3 loop is CAISETGQTRSHTDTQYF. CDR3 coding DNA: TGTGCCATCAGTGAGACAGGGCAGACCCGGTCCCACACAGATACGCAGTATTTT.